This TCR beta chain emerged from a study of PD-L1 blockade in urothelial cancer. This CDR3 has 16 amino acids. V dropped 4 bases and J dropped 9 bases, with 24 bases sitting between them. CDR1 is KGHSH and CDR2 is LQKENI in the germline V gene. Here immunoSEQ multiplex PCR was the method, and the copy in TCRdb shows in-frame clones only, minus some. The table has about 82,000 clones, approximately 90% seen once. This chain links TRBV18 with TRBJ2-5, with D possibly TRBD2 on 6 matching bases. This material consisted of PBMCs, taken around atezolizumab (anti-PD-L1) treatment. The receptor was derived from a woman between 65 and 79 years old with urothelial cancer. CDR3 coding DNA: TGTGCCAGCTCACTAGAAACTGGGACTGACATTGGGTCCCAGTACTTC. This encodes CASSLETGTDIGSQYF.